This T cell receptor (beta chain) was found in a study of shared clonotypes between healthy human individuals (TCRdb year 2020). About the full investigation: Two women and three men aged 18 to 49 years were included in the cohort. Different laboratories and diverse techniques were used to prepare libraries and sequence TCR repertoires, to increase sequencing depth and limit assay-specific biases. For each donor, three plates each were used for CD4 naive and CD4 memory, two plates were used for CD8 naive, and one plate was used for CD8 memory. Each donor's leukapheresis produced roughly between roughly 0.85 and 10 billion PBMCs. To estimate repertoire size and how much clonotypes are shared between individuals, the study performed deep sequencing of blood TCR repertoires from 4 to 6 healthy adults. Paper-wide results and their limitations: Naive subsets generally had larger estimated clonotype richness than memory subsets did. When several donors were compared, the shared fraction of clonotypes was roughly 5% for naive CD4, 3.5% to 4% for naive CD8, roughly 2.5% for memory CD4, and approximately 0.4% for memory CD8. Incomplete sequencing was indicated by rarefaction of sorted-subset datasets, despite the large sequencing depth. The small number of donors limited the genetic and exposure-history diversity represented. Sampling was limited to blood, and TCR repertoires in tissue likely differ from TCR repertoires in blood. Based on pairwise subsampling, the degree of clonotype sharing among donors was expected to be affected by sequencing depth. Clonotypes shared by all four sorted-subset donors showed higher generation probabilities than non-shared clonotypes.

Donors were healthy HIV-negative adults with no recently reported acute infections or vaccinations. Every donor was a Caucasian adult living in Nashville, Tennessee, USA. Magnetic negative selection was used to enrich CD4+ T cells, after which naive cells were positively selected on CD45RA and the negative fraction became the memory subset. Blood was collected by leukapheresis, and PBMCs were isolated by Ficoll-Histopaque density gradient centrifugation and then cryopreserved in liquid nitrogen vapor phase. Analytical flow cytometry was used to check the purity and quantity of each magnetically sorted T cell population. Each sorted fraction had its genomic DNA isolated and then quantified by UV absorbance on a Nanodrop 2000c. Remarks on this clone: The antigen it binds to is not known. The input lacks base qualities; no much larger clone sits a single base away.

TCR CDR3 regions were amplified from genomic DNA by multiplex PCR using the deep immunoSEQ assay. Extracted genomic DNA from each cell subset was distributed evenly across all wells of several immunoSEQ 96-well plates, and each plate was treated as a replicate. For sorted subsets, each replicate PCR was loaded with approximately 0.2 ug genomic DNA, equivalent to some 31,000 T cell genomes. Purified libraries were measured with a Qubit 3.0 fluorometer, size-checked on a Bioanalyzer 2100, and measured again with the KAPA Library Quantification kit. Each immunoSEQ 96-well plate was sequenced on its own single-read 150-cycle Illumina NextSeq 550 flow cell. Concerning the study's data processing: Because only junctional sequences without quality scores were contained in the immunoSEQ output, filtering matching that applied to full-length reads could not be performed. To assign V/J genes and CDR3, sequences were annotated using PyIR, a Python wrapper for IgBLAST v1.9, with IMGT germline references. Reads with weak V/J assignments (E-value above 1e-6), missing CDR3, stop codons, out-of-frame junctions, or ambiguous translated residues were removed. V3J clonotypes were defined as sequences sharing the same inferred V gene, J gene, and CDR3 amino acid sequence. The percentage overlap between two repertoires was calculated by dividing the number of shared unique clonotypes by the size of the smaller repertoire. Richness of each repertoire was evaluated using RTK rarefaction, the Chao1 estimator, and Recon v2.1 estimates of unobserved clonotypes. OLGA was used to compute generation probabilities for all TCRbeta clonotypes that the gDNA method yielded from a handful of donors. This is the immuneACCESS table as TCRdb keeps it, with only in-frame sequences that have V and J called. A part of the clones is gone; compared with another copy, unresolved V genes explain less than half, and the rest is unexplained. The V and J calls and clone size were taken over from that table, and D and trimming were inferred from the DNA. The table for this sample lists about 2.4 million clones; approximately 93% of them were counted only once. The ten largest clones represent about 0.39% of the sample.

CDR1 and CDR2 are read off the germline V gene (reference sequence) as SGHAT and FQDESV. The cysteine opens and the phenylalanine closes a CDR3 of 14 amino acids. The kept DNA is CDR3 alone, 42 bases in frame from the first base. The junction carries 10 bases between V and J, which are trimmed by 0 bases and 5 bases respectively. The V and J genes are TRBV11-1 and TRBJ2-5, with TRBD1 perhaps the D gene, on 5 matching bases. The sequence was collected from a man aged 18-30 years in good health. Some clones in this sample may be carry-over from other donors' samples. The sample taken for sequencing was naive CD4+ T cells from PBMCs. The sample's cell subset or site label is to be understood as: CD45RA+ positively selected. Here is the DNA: TGTGCCAGCAGCTTAGCGGTGGGGCGTGAGACCCAGTACTTC. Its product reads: CASSLAVGRETQYF. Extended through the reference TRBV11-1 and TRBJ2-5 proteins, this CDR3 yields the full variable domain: EAEVAQSPRYKITEKSQAVAFWCDPISGHATLYWYRQILGQGPELLVQFQDESVVDDSQLPKDRFSAERLKGVDSTLKIQPAELGDSAMYLCASSLAVGRETQYFGPGTRLLVL.